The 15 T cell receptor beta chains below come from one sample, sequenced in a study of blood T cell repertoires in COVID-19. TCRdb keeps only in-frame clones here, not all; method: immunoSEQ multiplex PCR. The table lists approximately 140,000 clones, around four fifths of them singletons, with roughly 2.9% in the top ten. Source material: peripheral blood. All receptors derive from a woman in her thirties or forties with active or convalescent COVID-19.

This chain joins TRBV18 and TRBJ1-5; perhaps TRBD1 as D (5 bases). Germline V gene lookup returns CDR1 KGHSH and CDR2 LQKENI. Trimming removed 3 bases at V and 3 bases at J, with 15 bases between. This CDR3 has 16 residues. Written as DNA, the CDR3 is TGTGCCAGCTCACCGCTGGGGGGAGAACTCAATCAGCCCCAGCATTTT. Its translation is CASSPLGGELNQPQHF.

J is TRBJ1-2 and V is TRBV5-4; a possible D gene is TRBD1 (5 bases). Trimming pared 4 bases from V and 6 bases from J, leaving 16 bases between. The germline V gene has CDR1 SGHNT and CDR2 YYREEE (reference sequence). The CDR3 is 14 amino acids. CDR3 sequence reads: CASSPQVNRNGYTF. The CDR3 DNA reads TGTGCCAGCAGCCCACAGGTGAACAGAAATGGCTACACCTTC.

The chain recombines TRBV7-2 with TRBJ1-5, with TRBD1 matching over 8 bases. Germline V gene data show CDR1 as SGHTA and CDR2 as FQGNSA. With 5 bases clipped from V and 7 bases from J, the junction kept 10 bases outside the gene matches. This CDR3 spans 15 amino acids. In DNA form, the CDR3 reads TGTGCCAGCAGCCGCGACAGGGGATGGAACCAGCCCCAGCATTTT. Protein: CASSRDRGWNQPQHF. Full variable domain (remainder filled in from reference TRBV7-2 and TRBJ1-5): GAGVSQSPSNKVTEKGKDVELRCDPISGHTALYWYRQSLGQGLEFLIYFQGNSAPDKSGLPSDRFSAERTGGSVSTLTIQRTQQEDSAVYLCASSRDRGWNQPQHFGDGTRLSIL.

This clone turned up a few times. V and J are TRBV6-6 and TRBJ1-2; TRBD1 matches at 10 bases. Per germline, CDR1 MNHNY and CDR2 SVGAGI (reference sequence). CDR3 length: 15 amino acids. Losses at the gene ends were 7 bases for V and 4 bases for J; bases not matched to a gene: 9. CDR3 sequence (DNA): TGTGCCAGCACCTTTGGGGACAGGGGAGGCTATGGCTACACCTTC. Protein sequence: CASTFGDRGGYGYTF.

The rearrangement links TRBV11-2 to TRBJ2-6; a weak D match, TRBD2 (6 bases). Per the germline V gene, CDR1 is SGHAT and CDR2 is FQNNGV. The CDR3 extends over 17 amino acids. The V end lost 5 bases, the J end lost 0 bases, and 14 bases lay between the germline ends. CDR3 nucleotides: TGTGCCAGCAGCGGCGAGGGTAGCGGCTCTGGGGCCAACGTCCTGACTTTC. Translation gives CASSGEGSGSGANVLTF.

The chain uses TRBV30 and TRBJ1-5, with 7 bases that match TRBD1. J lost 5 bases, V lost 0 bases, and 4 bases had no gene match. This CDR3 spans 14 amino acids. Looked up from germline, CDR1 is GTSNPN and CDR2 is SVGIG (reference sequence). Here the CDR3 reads CAWSVGGGYQPQHF. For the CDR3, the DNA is TGTGCCTGGAGTGTAGGAGGGGGCTATCAGCCCCAGCATTTT.

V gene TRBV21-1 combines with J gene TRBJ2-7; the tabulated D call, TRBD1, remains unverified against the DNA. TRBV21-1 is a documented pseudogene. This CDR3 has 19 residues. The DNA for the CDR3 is TGTGCCAGCAGCAAATACTCGGGACAGGGACCTCATAGATTATACGAGCAGTACTTC. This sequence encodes CASSKYSGQGPHRLYEQYF.

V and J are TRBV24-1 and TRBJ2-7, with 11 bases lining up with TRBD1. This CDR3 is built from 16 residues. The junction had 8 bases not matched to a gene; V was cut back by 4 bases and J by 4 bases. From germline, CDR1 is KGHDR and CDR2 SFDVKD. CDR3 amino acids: CATSDPGGQGVYEQYF. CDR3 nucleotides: TGTGCCACCAGTGACCCTGGGGGACAGGGGGTTTACGAGCAGTACTTC.

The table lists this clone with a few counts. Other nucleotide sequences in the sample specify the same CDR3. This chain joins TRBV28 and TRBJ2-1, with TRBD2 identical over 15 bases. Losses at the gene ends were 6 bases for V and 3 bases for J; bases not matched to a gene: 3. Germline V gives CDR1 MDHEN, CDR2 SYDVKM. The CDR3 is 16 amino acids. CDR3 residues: CASRGLAGGSYNEQFF. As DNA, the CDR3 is TGTGCCAGCAGAGGACTAGCGGGAGGGAGCTACAATGAGCAGTTCTTC.

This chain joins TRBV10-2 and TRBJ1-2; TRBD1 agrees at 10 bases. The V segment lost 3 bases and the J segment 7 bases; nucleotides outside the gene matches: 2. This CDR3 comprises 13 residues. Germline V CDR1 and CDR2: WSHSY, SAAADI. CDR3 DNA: TGCGCCAGCAGTGACTGGGACAGGGGTGGCTACACCTTC. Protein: CASSDWDRGGYTF.

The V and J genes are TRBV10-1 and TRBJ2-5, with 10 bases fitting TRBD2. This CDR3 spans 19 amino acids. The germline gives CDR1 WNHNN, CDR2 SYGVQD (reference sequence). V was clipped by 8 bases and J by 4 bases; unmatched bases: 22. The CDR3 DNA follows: TGCGCCAGCGGGGTTGTGGGAGCGGGGGGGCCCTCGTACGGAGAGACCCAGTACTTC. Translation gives CASGVVGAGGPSYGETQYF.

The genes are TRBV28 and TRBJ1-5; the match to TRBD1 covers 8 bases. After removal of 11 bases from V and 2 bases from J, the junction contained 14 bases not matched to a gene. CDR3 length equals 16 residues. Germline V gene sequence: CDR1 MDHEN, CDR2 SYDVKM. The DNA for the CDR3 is TGTGCCTCACGAGCCCTCAGGGGGCAGGGCAATCAGCCCCAGCATTTT. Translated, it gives CASRALRGQGNQPQHF.

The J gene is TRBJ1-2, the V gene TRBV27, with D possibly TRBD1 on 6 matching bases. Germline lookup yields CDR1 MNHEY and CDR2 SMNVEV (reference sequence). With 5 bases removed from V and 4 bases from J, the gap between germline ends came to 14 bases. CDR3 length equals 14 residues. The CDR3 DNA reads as TGTGCCAGCAGTCCCCAAACAGGGCCCTATGGCTACACCTTC. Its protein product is CASSPQTGPYGYTF.

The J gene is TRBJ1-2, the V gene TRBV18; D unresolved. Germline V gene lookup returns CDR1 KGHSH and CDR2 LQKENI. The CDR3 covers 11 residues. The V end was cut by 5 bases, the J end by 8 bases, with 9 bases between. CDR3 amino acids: CASSTLEGYTF. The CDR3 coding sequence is TGTGCCAGCTCAACCCTTGAGGGCTACACCTTC. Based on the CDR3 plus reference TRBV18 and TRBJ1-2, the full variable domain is NAGVMQNPRHLVRRRGQEARLRCSPMKGHSHVYWYRQLPEEGLKFMVYLQKENIIDESGMPKERFSAEFPKEGPSILRIQQVVRGDSAAYFCASSTLEGYTFGSGTRLTVV.

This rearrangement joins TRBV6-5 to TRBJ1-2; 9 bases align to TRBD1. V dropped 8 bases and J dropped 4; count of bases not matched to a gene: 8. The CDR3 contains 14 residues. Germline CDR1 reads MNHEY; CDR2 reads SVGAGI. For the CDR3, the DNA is TGTGCCAGCGGACGGGACAGGGACTCCTATGGCTACACCTTC. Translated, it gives CASGRDRDSYGYTF.